This record concerns one T cell receptor beta chain sequence. V lost 2 bases, J lost 1 base, and 6 bases lay in between. The germline CDR1 and CDR2 sequences are SQVTM and ANQGSEA. The CDR3 covers 13 residues. The data belong to a study of cytomegalovirus exposure and HLA in healthy donors. Both 60 Vbeta primers and 13 Jbeta primers went into the PCR. Clones were sequenced by immunoSEQ multiplex PCR, and TCRdb holds only the in-frame ones, with some missing. The sample holds over 150,000 clones, around 80% seen once. This sequence originates from a woman under 40 in good health and CMV-seropositive. The V call is TRBV29-1, the J call TRBJ1-3; weak D call: TRBD1 (5 bases). Sample: PBMCs. The CDR3 nucleotides read TGCAGCGTTGAAAAGGGGTCTGGAAACACCATATATTTT. It encodes CSVEKGSGNTIYF.